The source of this T cell receptor (beta chain) is a study of post-analysis software for immune sequencing data. Study-level results: The five TRBV segments detected at higher frequency in patients than in controls included TRBV5-6, TRBV5-1 and TRBV20-1.

The CDR3 is 14 residues long. Germline loops: CDR1 SQVTM, CDR2 ANQGSEA. V shed 3 bases and J shed 2 bases, with 13 bases lying between them. Details on this clonotype: Its antigen is still unknown.

Sequencing libraries made from TCR beta cDNA carried unique molecular identifiers. In TCRdb, the PCR reads were re-called with MiXCR into one record per CDR3 protein. The table has 450,000 to 650,000 distinct CDR3 sequences, roughly 40% seen once. What was sequenced was blood. The chain couples TRBV29-1 to TRBJ1-2; a weak D match, TRBD1 (6 bases). The TCR originated in a girl aged 10 to 17 with multiple sclerosis. CDR3 region: CSVDRGASNYGYTF. The CDR3 DNA reads as TGCAGCGTTGATCGGGGGGCTTCAAACTATGGCTACACCTTC.